This section outlines one T cell receptor beta chain sequence together with its context. Its antigen is still unknown. This entry belongs to a study of T-cell memory formation after mild COVID-19. Study-level findings and limits: Shrinking CD4+ clones resided mostly in CM and EM, and CD8+ ones in EMRA. Some clones that responded turned up in pre-infection memory, which suggests that cross-reactive memory joined in. Contracting clones from day 15 to 85 showed balanced CD4/CD8; later expanders favored CD4+.

TCR alpha and TCR beta cDNA libraries carrying sample barcodes and UMIs came from 5'RACE with constant-segment primers. TCRdb reprocessed the 5' RACE reads with MiXCR, giving one entry per CDR3 protein. The sample consists of 110,000 to 150,000 distinct CDR3 sequences, approximately 25% of them appearing once. The V end lost 3 bases, the J end lost 11 bases, and 36 bases lay between the germline ends. From germline, CDR1 is SGHRS and CDR2 YFSETQ. This CDR3 has 20 residues. The V call is TRBV5-1, the J call TRBJ2-1, with a possible D match to TRBD2 (5 bases). The clonotype was recovered from an adult woman who had mild COVID-19 (a few samples of this study predate the infection). Cell type and time point are not known. The source material was PBMCs or a T cell subset sorted from them (not recorded which). This CDR3 reads CASSSLWTSQVTYQHGKQFF. CDR3 DNA sequence: TGCGCCAGCAGCTCCCTCTGGACTTCCCAGGTGACCTACCAGCACGGCAAGCAGTTCTTC.